A selection of T cell receptor beta chains follows, all from one sample in a study of blood T cell repertoires in COVID-19. The assay was immunoSEQ multiplex PCR, and TCRdb's table has in-frame clones only and misses some. The sample includes tens of thousands of clones, about 78% seen only once; the top ten take about 20%. Sequenced material: peripheral blood. All receptors come from a man older than 75 with active or convalescent COVID-19. Both conserved end residues are trimmed from each CDR3. The order of the fields is J gene, V gene, CDR3 protein.

>TRBJ2-3|TRBV9
ASSIAGGATDTQY
>TRBJ2-3|TRBV5-1
ASSWGDRGSTDTQY
>TRBJ2-6|TRBV24-1
ATAGPGANVLT
>TRBJ1-5|TRBV2
ASTTGPGQPQH
>TRBJ2-7|TRBV10-3
AISEEGYEQY
>TRBJ2-7|TRBV11-1
ASSLLQAAGTYEQY
>TRBJ1-5|TRBV2
ASSEVQGSQPQH
>TRBJ2-5|TRBV5-1
ASSVLAGGPTETQY
>TRBJ1-2|TRBV5-1
ASSSALTGDGYT
>TRBJ2-5|TRBV19
ASRGTGVQETQY
>TRBJ2-3|TRBV3-1/TRBV3-2
ASSQGTSVQFTDTQY
>TRBJ1-2|TRBV4-3
ASSQTGGGYT
>TRBJ2-7|TRBV9
ASSVGSPGQGYEQY
>TRBJ2-5|TRBV27
ASSRGSSTPQTQY
>TRBJ1-5|TRBV7-2
ASSSGSNRPQH
>TRBJ1-2|TRBV5-6
ASSLAQEIYGYT
>TRBJ2-7|TRBV7-8
ASSPGVFEQY
>TRBJ1-4|TRBV5-6
ASSLVGRTNEKLF
>TRBJ2-5|TRBV18
ASMAGPKTQY
>TRBJ1-5|TRBV5-6
ASSSDRGSNQPQH
>TRBJ1-2|TRBV4-3
ASSQGHIYGYT
>TRBJ1-5|TRBV19
ASRRQGRNQPQH
>TRBJ2-7|TRBV4-1
ASSQTSEGYEQY
>TRBJ2-2|TRBV28
ASSPRGGRIQGELF
>TRBJ2-5|TRBV9
ASSVSPEETQY
>TRBJ2-1|TRBV19
ASSTGTSWGNEQF
>TRBJ1-4|TRBV5-5
ASSLQQARTNEKLF
>TRBJ2-7|TRBV11-2
ASSLGTDTYYEQY
>TRBJ2-2|TRBV11-3
ASSLEGHKGELF
>TRBJ1-4|TRBV3-1/TRBV3-2
ASSQGGVGEKLF
>TRBJ1-5|TRBV19
ASTGMWAPKNQPQH
>TRBJ2-7|TRBV6-5
ASSSNSNLYEQY
>TRBJ1-2|TRBV27
ASSSSLGTAPAYGYT
>TRBJ2-7|TRBV5-4
ASSWGGARRSPNEQY
>TRBJ1-6|TRBV4-2
ASNPDEPGREVSPLH
>TRBJ2-2|TRBV20-1
SASSILRRVTNSSGTGELF
>TRBJ2-7|TRBV19
ASRTSGSSEQY
>TRBJ2-7|TRBV7-2
ASSLTSGTDYEQY
>TRBJ2-2|TRBV27
ASSFQGASGELF
>TRBJ2-4|TRBV5-5
ASSLGGPLANIQY
>TRBJ2-7|TRBV7-2
ASSYTSGNSYEQY
>TRBJ2-7|TRBV2
ASRQGLENEQY
>TRBJ2-1|TRBV24-1
ATSDISGDGSYNEQF
>TRBJ2-7|TRBV4-3
ASSQGQGAGYEQY
>TRBJ2-1|TRBV15
ATSRASRRGEQF
>TRBJ1-6|TRBV30
AWSLPGGSSYNSPLH
>TRBJ2-7|TRBV7-9
ASSSPTGTYEQY
>TRBJ2-1|TRBV7-3
ASSSNRDRGIDEQF
>TRBJ2-3|TRBV19
ASIDRAAGGQDTQY
>TRBJ1-2|TRBV19
ASSGSGTGTYGYT
>TRBJ2-7|TRBV4-3
ASSLTGLTYEQY
>TRBJ2-3|TRBV7-9
ASSPMRDSYTDTQY
>TRBJ2-1|TRBV19
ASSIARQGFNEQF
>TRBJ1-2|TRBV4-3
ASSQDRGQTYT
>TRBJ2-7|TRBV7-2
ASSLTAATSGASYEQY
>TRBJ1-2|TRBV9
ASSVDGTGGVNYGYT
>TRBJ2-3|TRBV30
AWRRVTDTQY